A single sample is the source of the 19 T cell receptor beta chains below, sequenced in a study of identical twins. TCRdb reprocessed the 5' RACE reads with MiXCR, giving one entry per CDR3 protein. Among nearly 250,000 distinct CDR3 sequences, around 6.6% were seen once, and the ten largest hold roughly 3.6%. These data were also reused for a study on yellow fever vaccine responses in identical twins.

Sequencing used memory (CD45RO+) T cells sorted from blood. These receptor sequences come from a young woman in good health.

CDR3 coding DNA: TGCGCCAGCAGTCCAGCTCCGGGGTATCCAGATACGCAGTATTTT. Translation: CASSPAPGYPDTQYF. The chain is built from TRBV23-1 and TRBJ2-3; possibly TRBD2 for D (5 bases). TRBV23-1 counts as an open reading frame of uncertain function. This CDR3 is 15 amino acids long. The V end lost 4 bases, the J end lost 4 bases, and 15 bases lay between the germline ends.

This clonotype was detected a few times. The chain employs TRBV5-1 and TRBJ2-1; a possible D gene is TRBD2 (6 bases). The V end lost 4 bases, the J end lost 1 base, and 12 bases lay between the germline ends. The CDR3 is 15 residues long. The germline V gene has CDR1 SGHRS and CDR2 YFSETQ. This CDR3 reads CASSLREVSYNEQFF. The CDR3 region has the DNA TGCGCCAGCAGCCTAAGGGAGGTATCCTACAATGAGCAGTTCTTC.

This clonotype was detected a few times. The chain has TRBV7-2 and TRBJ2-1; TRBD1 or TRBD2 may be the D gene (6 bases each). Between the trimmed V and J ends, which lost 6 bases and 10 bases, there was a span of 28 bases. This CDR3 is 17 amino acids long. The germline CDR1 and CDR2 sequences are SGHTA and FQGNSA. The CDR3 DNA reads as TGTGCCAGCAGAGGGACATCGGGACTCCCTATGTGGAAGGAGCAGTTCTTC. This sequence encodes CASRGTSGLPMWKEQFF.

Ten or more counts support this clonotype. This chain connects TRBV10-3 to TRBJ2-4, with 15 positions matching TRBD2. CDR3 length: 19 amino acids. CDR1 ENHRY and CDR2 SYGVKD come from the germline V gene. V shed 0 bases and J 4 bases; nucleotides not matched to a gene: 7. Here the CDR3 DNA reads TGTGCCATCAGTGAGTCGGGGACTAGCGGGAGGCTGGAGAAAAACATTCAGTACTTC. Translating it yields CAISESGTSGRLEKNIQYF.

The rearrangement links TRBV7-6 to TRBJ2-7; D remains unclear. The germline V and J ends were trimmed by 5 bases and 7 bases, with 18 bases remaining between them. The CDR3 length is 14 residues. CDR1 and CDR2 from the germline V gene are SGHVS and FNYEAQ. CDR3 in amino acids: CASSHGSVFGEQYF. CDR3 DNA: TGTGCCAGCAGCCACGGATCCGTGTTCGGGGAGCAGTACTTC.

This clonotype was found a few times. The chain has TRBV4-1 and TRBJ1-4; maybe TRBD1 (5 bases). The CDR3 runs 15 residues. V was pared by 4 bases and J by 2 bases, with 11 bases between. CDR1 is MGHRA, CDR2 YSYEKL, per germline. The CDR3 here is CASSLTGFTNEKLFF. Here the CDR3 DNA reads TGCGCCAGCAGCCTAACAGGTTTCACTAATGAAAAACTGTTTTTT.

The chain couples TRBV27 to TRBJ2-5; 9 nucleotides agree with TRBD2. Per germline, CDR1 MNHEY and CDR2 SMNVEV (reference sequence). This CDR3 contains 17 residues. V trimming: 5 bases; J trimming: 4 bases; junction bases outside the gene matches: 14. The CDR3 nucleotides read TGTGCCAGCAGTCCGCATCTAGCGGGGCCGGGGGGAGAGACCCAGTACTTC. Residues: CASSPHLAGPGGETQYF.

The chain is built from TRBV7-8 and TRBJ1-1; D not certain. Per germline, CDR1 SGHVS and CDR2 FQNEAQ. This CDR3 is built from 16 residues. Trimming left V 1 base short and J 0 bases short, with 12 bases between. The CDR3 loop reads CASSLELTAMNTEAFF. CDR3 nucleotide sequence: TGTGCCAGCAGCTTAGAATTAACAGCAATGAACACTGAAGCTTTCTTT.

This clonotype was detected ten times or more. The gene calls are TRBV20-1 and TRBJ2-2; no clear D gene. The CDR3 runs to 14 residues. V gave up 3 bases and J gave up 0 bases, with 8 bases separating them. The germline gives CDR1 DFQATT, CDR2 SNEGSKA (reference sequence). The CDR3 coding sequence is TGCAGTGCTAGTCGGCCCCCGAACACCGGGGAGCTGTTTTTT. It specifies CSASRPPNTGELFF.

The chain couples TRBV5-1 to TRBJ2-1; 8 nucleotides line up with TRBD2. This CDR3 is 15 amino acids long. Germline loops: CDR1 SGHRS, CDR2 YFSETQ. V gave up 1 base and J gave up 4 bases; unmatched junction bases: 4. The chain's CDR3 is CASSLTTGGYNEQFF. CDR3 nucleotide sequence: TGCGCCAGCAGCTTGACAACGGGGGGGTACAATGAGCAGTTCTTC.

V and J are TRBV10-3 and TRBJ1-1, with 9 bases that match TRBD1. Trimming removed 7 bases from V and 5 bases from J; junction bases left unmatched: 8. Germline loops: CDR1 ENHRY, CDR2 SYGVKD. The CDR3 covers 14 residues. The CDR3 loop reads CAITTGGRTTEAFF. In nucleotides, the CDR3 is TGTGCCATCACGACAGGGGGGAGAACGACTGAAGCTTTCTTT.

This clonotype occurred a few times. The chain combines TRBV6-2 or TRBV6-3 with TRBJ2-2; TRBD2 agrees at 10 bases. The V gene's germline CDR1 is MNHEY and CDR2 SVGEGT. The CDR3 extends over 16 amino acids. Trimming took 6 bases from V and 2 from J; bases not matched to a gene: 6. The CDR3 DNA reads TGTGCCAGCAGCTATACTAGCGGGATAAACACCGGGGAGCTGTTTTTT. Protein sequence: CASSYTSGINTGELFF.

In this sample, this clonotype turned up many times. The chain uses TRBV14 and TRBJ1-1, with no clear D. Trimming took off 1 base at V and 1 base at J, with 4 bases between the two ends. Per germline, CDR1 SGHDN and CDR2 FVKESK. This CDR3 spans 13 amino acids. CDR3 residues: CASSQGQNTEAFF. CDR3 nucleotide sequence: TGTGCCAGCAGCCAAGGACAGAACACTGAAGCTTTCTTT.

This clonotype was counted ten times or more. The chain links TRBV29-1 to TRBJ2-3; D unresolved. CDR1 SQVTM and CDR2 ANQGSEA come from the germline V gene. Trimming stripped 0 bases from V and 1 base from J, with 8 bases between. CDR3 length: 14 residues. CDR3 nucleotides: TGCAGCGTTGAAGATCGTATTGGCACAGATACGCAGTATTTT. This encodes CSVEDRIGTDTQYF.

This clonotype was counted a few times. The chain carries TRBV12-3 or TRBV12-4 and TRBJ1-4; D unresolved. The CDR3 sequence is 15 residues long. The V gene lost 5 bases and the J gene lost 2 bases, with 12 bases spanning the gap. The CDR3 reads CASSLNWWTNEKLFF. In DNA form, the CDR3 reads TGTGCCAGCAGTCTCAATTGGTGGACTAATGAAAAACTGTTTTTT.

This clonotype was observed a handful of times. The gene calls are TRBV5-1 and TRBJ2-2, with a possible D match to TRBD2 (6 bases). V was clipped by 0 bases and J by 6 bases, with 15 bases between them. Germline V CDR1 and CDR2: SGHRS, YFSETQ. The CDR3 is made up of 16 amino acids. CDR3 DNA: TGCGCCAGCAGCTTGGCCGACTCGACGGGAGCCGGGGAGCTGTTTTTT. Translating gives CASSLADSTGAGELFF.

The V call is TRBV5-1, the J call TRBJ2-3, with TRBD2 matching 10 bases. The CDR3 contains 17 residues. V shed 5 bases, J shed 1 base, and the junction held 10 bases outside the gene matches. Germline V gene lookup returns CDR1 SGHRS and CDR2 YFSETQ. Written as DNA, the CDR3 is TGCGCCAGCAGGCCCGGAGGGCTAGCGGGAGGCACAGATACGCAGTATTTT. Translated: CASRPGGLAGGTDTQYF.

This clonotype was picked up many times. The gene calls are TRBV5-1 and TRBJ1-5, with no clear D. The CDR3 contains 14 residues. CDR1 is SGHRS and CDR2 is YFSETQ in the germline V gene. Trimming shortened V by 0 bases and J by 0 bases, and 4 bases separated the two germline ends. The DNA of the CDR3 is TGCGCCAGCAGCTTGGTTATTAGCAATCAGCCCCAGCATTTT. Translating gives CASSLVISNQPQHF.

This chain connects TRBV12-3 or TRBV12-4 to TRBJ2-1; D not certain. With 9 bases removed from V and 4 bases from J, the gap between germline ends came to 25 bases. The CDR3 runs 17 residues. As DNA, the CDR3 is TGTGCCAGGGGCCCCGAGCGCCTCTGGTGGGCTTACAATGAGCAGTTCTTC. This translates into CARGPERLWWAYNEQFF.